The rows below give T cell receptor beta chains drawn from one sample of a study of T cell responses to AZD1222 COVID-19 vaccine. The table came from immunoSEQ multiplex PCR; TCRdb's copy has only in-frame clones and leaves some out. The sample holds 120,000 or so clones; 84% are singletons and the top ten take about 27%. The sample in question was peripheral blood, obtained 28 days after the second AZD1222 dose. These receptors were taken from an adult who received the AZD1222 COVID-19 vaccine. Each CDR3 is given with its conserved first and last residue. The order of the fields is clone size, V gene, J gene, D gene, CDR3 protein, CDR3 DNA. A D gene is named only where the DNA matches it firmly. Some rows mark clone size as missing; the rest say once, few, many or name a class of expanded clone.

clone size: .
V gene: TRBV2
J gene: TRBJ1-1
D gene: .
CDR3 protein: CASSEERYTEAFF
CDR3 DNA: TGTGCCAGCAGTGAAGAAAGGTACACTGAAGCTTTCTTT

clone size: .
V gene: TRBV7-2
J gene: TRBJ2-7
D gene: TRBD1
CDR3 protein: CASRYPGQSYEQYF
CDR3 DNA: TGTGCCAGCAGGTATCCGGGACAGAGCTACGAGCAGTACTTC

clone size: .
V gene: TRBV10-3
J gene: TRBJ1-5
D gene: .
CDR3 protein: CAIRGSSSRQPQHF
CDR3 DNA: TGTGCCATCAGGGGCAGTTCATCTCGTCAGCCCCAGCATTTT

clone size: .
V gene: TRBV3-1/TRBV3-2
J gene: TRBJ1-2
D gene: .
CDR3 protein: CASSRGGGYTF
CDR3 DNA: TGTGCCAGCAGTCGGGGGGGTGGCTACACCTTC

clone size: .
V gene: TRBV9
J gene: TRBJ2-7
D gene: TRBD2
CDR3 protein: CASSARGTTHGEQYF
CDR3 DNA: TGTGCCAGCAGCGCCCGCGGGACTACCCACGGCGAGCAGTACTTC

clone size: .
V gene: TRBV19
J gene: TRBJ2-7
D gene: TRBD1
CDR3 protein: CASSSGGMGTGIYEQYF
CDR3 DNA: TGTGCCAGTAGCTCCGGGGGGATGGGGACAGGGATCTACGAGCAGTACTTC

clone size: .
V gene: TRBV5-6
J gene: TRBJ1-1
D gene: .
CDR3 protein: CASSSNRARTEAFF
CDR3 DNA: TGTGCCAGCAGCTCGAACAGGGCCCGCACTGAAGCTTTCTTT

clone size: .
V gene: TRBV2
J gene: TRBJ1-1
D gene: .
CDR3 protein: CASSEADFEAFF
CDR3 DNA: TGTGCCAGCAGTGAAGCAGATTTTGAAGCTTTCTTT

clone size: .
V gene: TRBV27
J gene: TRBJ2-7
D gene: TRBD1
CDR3 protein: CASSLRGTGVSYEQYF
CDR3 DNA: TGTGCCAGCAGTTTAAGGGGGACAGGGGTCTCCTACGAGCAGTACTTC

clone size: .
V gene: TRBV19
J gene: TRBJ1-3
D gene: .
CDR3 protein: CASTGDLPGNTIYF
CDR3 DNA: TGTGCCAGTACCGGGGACCTCCCTGGAAACACCATATATTTT

clone size: .
V gene: TRBV5-1
J gene: TRBJ2-7
D gene: TRBD1
CDR3 protein: CASSLEYRGPYEQYF
CDR3 DNA: TGCGCCAGCAGCTTGGAATACAGGGGGCCCTACGAGCAGTACTTC

clone size: .
V gene: TRBV25-1
J gene: TRBJ2-5
D gene: TRBD1
CDR3 protein: CASRVTGGLETQYF
CDR3 DNA: TGTGCCAGCAGAGTGACAGGGGGCTTGGAGACCCAGTACTTC

clone size: .
V gene: TRBV5-5
J gene: TRBJ1-2
D gene: TRBD1
CDR3 protein: CASSLDPGQGLFGYTF
CDR3 DNA: TGTGCCAGCAGCTTGGATCCGGGACAGGGGTTGTTCGGCTACACCTTC

clone size: .
V gene: TRBV2
J gene: TRBJ1-1
D gene: .
CDR3 protein: CASTPEGFNTEAFF
CDR3 DNA: TGTGCCAGCACCCCCGAAGGGTTTAACACTGAAGCTTTCTTT

clone size: .
V gene: TRBV27
J gene: TRBJ2-2
D gene: .
CDR3 protein: CASSPYGTGELFF
CDR3 DNA: TGTGCCAGCAGTCCCTACGGCACCGGGGAGCTGTTTTTT

clone size: .
V gene: TRBV29-1
J gene: TRBJ1-4
D gene: .
CDR3 protein: CSVNPRGPNEKLFF
CDR3 DNA: TGCAGCGTCAATCCTCGCGGGCCTAATGAAAAACTGTTTTTT

clone size: .
V gene: TRBV9
J gene: TRBJ2-7
D gene: .
CDR3 protein: CASSGDGYEQYF
CDR3 DNA: TGTGCCAGCAGTGGGGACGGATACGAGCAGTACTTC

clone size: .
V gene: TRBV10-2
J gene: TRBJ2-7
D gene: .
CDR3 protein: CASKVTVDGEQYF
CDR3 DNA: TGCGCCAGCAAAGTAACGGTTGATGGCGAGCAGTACTTC

clone size: few
V gene: TRBV3-1/TRBV3-2
J gene: TRBJ1-2
D gene: .
CDR3 protein: CASSPPLGRYGYTF
CDR3 DNA: TGTGCCAGCAGCCCTCCCCTAGGCAGATATGGCTACACCTTC

clone size: .
V gene: TRBV5-1
J gene: TRBJ1-6
D gene: .
CDR3 protein: CASSLRSSYNSPLHF
CDR3 DNA: TGCGCCAGCAGCTTGCGGAGCTCCTATAATTCACCCCTCCACTTT

clone size: .
V gene: TRBV20-1
J gene: TRBJ2-7
D gene: .
CDR3 protein: CSEGGLYEQYF
CDR3 DNA: TGCAGTGAGGGGGGACTCTACGAGCAGTACTTC

clone size: .
V gene: TRBV10-3
J gene: TRBJ1-2
D gene: .
CDR3 protein: CAISPTNYGYTF
CDR3 DNA: TGTGCCATCAGCCCTACTAACTATGGCTACACCTTC

clone size: .
V gene: TRBV2
J gene: TRBJ2-3
D gene: .
CDR3 protein: CASRLDLLLWYF
CDR3 DNA: TGTGCCAGCAGATTGGACCTTCTGTTGTGGTATTTT

clone size: .
V gene: TRBV4-2
J gene: TRBJ1-3
D gene: .
CDR3 protein: CASSQGVGGSFGNTIYF
CDR3 DNA: TGTGCCAGCAGCCAAGGCGTCGGGGGCTCCTTCGGAAACACCATATATTTT

clone size: .
V gene: TRBV4-3
J gene: TRBJ1-2
D gene: .
CDR3 protein: CASSQLGRGYTF
CDR3 DNA: TGCGCCAGCAGCCAACTAGGGCGAGGCTACACCTTC

clone size: .
V gene: TRBV9
J gene: TRBJ2-3
D gene: .
CDR3 protein: CASSVETGEDTQYF
CDR3 DNA: TGTGCCAGCAGCGTAGAAACAGGTGAAGATACGCAGTATTTT

clone size: .
V gene: TRBV5-1
J gene: TRBJ2-1
D gene: TRBD2
CDR3 protein: CASSLSGDHNEQFF
CDR3 DNA: TGCGCCAGCAGCTTGAGCGGGGACCACAATGAGCAGTTCTTC

clone size: .
V gene: TRBV11-2
J gene: TRBJ1-1
D gene: .
CDR3 protein: CASSLNGGDEAFF
CDR3 DNA: TGTGCCAGCAGCTTAAATGGGGGAGATGAAGCTTTCTTT

clone size: .
V gene: TRBV5-5
J gene: TRBJ2-7
D gene: TRBD2
CDR3 protein: CASSLDSGGPYEQYF
CDR3 DNA: TGTGCCAGCAGCTTGGATAGCGGGGGCCCCTACGAGCAGTACTTC

clone size: once
V gene: TRBV27
J gene: TRBJ2-3
D gene: .
CDR3 protein: CASTSRGAFITDTQYF
CDR3 DNA: TGTGCCAGCACCTCACGGGGGGCATTTATCACAGATACGCAGTATTTT

clone size: few
V gene: TRBV27
J gene: TRBJ1-2
D gene: TRBD1
CDR3 protein: CASSRTGQGSGYTF
CDR3 DNA: TGTGCCAGCAGTAGGACGGGACAGGGATCTGGCTACACCTTC

clone size: few
V gene: TRBV28
J gene: TRBJ1-5
D gene: .
CDR3 protein: CASTLPRGPQHF
CDR3 DNA: TGTGCCAGCACCCTCCCTCGAGGGCCCCAGCATTTT

clone size: .
V gene: TRBV4-3
J gene: TRBJ1-4
D gene: .
CDR3 protein: CASSQDGLTTNEKLFF
CDR3 DNA: TGCGCCAGCAGCCAAGACGGGTTGACAACTAATGAAAAACTGTTTTTT

clone size: .
V gene: TRBV18
J gene: TRBJ1-2
D gene: TRBD1
CDR3 protein: CASSPPGQGRGYGYTF
CDR3 DNA: TGTGCCAGCTCACCACCAGGACAGGGGAGGGGCTATGGCTACACCTTC

clone size: .
V gene: TRBV29-1
J gene: TRBJ1-2
D gene: TRBD1
CDR3 protein: CSAIDRDHGYTF
CDR3 DNA: TGCAGCGCCATCGACAGGGACCATGGCTACACCTTC

clone size: .
V gene: TRBV28
J gene: TRBJ1-2
D gene: .
CDR3 protein: CASSSLWSSGYTF
CDR3 DNA: TGTGCCAGCAGTTCACTCTGGAGCTCGGGCTACACCTTC

clone size: .
V gene: TRBV3-1/TRBV3-2
J gene: TRBJ1-2
D gene: .
CDR3 protein: CASSLKDYGYTF
CDR3 DNA: TGTGCCAGCAGCCTGAAAGATTATGGCTACACCTTC

clone size: .
V gene: TRBV7-2
J gene: TRBJ2-1
D gene: .
CDR3 protein: CASSLDRNNEQFF
CDR3 DNA: TGTGCCAGCAGCCTGGACCGGAACAATGAGCAGTTCTTC

clone size: .
V gene: TRBV10-2
J gene: TRBJ1-5
D gene: .
CDR3 protein: CASRGRGKGQPQHF
CDR3 DNA: TGCGCCAGCAGGGGAAGGGGAAAAGGGCAGCCCCAGCATTTT

clone size: .
V gene: TRBV29-1
J gene: TRBJ2-7
D gene: TRBD1
CDR3 protein: CSVEGTGEIQSSYEQYF
CDR3 DNA: TGCAGCGTTGAAGGGACAGGGGAAATACAGAGCTCCTACGAGCAGTACTTC

clone size: .
V gene: TRBV7-2
J gene: TRBJ1-1
D gene: TRBD1
CDR3 protein: CASSLGDRGQAFF
CDR3 DNA: TGTGCCAGCAGCTTAGGGGACAGGGGGCAGGCTTTCTTT

clone size: few
V gene: TRBV29-1
J gene: TRBJ1-1
D gene: .
CDR3 protein: CSVWWGHKNTEAFF
CDR3 DNA: TGCAGCGTTTGGTGGGGGCATAAGAACACTGAAGCTTTCTTT

clone size: .
V gene: TRBV18
J gene: TRBJ2-6
D gene: .
CDR3 protein: CASSPERGVSSGANVLTF
CDR3 DNA: TGTGCCAGCTCACCCGAGAGGGGGGTCAGCTCTGGGGCCAACGTCCTGACTTTC

clone size: .
V gene: TRBV6-1
J gene: TRBJ2-3
D gene: TRBD1
CDR3 protein: CASSRQGWTDTQYF
CDR3 DNA: TGTGCCAGCAGCCGACAGGGCTGGACAGATACGCAGTATTTT

clone size: once
V gene: TRBV6-5
J gene: TRBJ2-3
D gene: .
CDR3 protein: CASSRLSTDTQYF
CDR3 DNA: TGTGCCAGCAGCAGACTTAGCACAGATACGCAGTATTTT

clone size: once
V gene: TRBV24-1
J gene: TRBJ2-7
D gene: TRBD1
CDR3 protein: CATSDPGTGYEQYF
CDR3 DNA: TGTGCCACCAGTGACCCCGGGACAGGCTACGAGCAGTACTTC

clone size: .
V gene: TRBV18
J gene: TRBJ1-1
D gene: TRBD1
CDR3 protein: CASSPPAGGKGAEAFF
CDR3 DNA: TGTGCCAGCTCACCACCGGCAGGGGGCAAAGGCGCTGAAGCTTTCTTT

clone size: .
V gene: TRBV19
J gene: TRBJ1-1
D gene: .
CDR3 protein: CASSPSTQGEAFF
CDR3 DNA: TGTGCCAGTAGCCCCTCGACCCAGGGCGAAGCTTTCTTT

clone size: .
V gene: TRBV7-6
J gene: TRBJ1-1
D gene: .
CDR3 protein: CASSPETGMNTEAFF
CDR3 DNA: TGTGCCAGCAGCCCTGAGACAGGCATGAACACTGAAGCTTTCTTT

clone size: once
V gene: TRBV28
J gene: TRBJ1-1
D gene: .
CDR3 protein: CASRGPNTEAFF
CDR3 DNA: TGTGCCAGCAGAGGCCCGAACACTGAAGCTTTCTTT

clone size: .
V gene: TRBV2
J gene: TRBJ1-4
D gene: .
CDR3 protein: CASNRDTEKLFF
CDR3 DNA: TGTGCCAGCAACCGGGACACTGAAAAACTGTTTTTT

clone size: .
V gene: TRBV21-1
J gene: TRBJ2-5
D gene: .
CDR3 protein: CARQYRVLSRSNRYF
CDR3 DNA: TGTGCCAGACAATACAGGGTTTTGTCACGGAGTAATAGATACTTC

clone size: .
V gene: TRBV11-1
J gene: TRBJ1-2
D gene: .
CDR3 protein: CASSLQDSKFYGYTF
CDR3 DNA: TGTGCCAGCAGCTTACAGGACAGTAAATTTTATGGCTACACCTTC

clone size: .
V gene: TRBV5-1
J gene: TRBJ2-2
D gene: TRBD1
CDR3 protein: CASSLIGTETGELFF
CDR3 DNA: TGCGCCAGCAGCTTGATCGGGACAGAAACCGGGGAGCTGTTTTTT

clone size: .
V gene: TRBV12-3/TRBV12-4
J gene: TRBJ1-1
D gene: .
CDR3 protein: CASSLGGITEAFF
CDR3 DNA: TGTGCCAGCAGTCTAGGGGGGATCACTGAAGCTTTCTTT